Sequencing of this T cell receptor beta chain was carried out in a study of OX40 agonist ivuxolimab in advanced cancers. Study summary: Patients received ivuxolimab, an agonistic anti-OX40 (CD134) antibody.

About this clone: The target antigen is unknown.

Profiled with immunoSEQ multiplex PCR; TCRdb holds only in-frame clones, not every one. This sample has 85,000 to 95,000 clones, with more than 85% found just once. The V and J ends lost 5 bases and 1 base respectively, with 14 bases between them. Per germline, CDR1 SGHTA and CDR2 FQGNSA. This CDR3 region has 15 residues. Autoimmune disease history or systemic immunosuppression led to patient exclusion. Findings of the study overall: Researchers did not determine the expanded peripheral T cells' antigen specificity. Clonal expansion was seen in CD4+ and CD8+ blood T cells by week 6 at 0.1 to 3.0 mg/kg.

The rearrangement joins TRBV7-2 to TRBJ1-1; tentatively, D is TRBD1 (6 bases). The source was CD4+ or CD8+ T cells sorted from blood, collected in a trial of the OX40 agonist ivuxolimab. The clonotype comes from an adult with an advanced solid tumor such as melanoma, head and neck, liver or kidney cancer. Here the CDR3 reads CASSITGTPNTEAFF. CDR3 nucleotide sequence: TGTGCCAGCAGCATCACCGGGACACCGAACACTGAAGCTTTCTTT. Using reference TRBV7-2 and TRBJ1-1 for the parts outside the CDR3, the full variable domain is GAGVSQSPSNKVTEKGKDVELRCDPISGHTALYWYRQSLGQGLEFLIYFQGNSAPDKSGLPSDRFSAERTGGSVSTLTIQRTQQEDSAVYLCASSITGTPNTEAFFGQGTRLTVV.